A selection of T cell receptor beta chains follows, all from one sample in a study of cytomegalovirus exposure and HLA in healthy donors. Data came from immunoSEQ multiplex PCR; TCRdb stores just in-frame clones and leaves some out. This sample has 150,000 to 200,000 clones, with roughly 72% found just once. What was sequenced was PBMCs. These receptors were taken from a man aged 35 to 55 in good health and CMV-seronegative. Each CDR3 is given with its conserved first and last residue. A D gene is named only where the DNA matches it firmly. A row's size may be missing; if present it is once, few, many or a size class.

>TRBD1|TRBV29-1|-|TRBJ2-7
TGCAGCGTTGAAGCCCCCTCGGGGCAGGGGGCGGGCAACGAGCAGTACTTC
CSVEAPSGQGAGNEQYF
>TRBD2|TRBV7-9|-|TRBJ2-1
TGTGCCAGCAGCTTGGGACTAGCGGGAGGGGATGAGCAGTTCTTC
CASSLGLAGGDEQFF
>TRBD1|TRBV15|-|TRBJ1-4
TGTGCCACCTCCGGGGACAGGGGCCTTAATGAAAAACTGTTTTTT
CATSGDRGLNEKLFF
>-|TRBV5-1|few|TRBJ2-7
TGCGCCAGCAGCCTGTCTCCCACACCTACCTTCGGCAGGGCCTACGAGCAGTACTTC
CASSLSPTPTFGRAYEQYF
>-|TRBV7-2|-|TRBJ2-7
TGTGCCAGCAGCCTCGGTAATAACGAGCAGTACTTC
CASSLGNNEQYF
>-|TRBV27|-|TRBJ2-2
TGTGCCAGCAGTTTATTGCGGGGGCTGTACACCGGGGAGCTGTTTTTT
CASSLLRGLYTGELFF
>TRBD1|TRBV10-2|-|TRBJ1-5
TGCGCCAGCAGTGCGAGAGGGGGCTTGGAGCCCCAGCATTTT
CASSARGGLEPQHF
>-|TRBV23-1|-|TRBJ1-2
TGCGCCAGCAGTCTCCCGGGCGGGCCCCAGGGGAAGGACTATGGCTACACCTTC
CASSLPGGPQGKDYGYTF
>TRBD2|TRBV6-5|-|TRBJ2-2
TGTGCCAGCCGGGGGGCGAACACCGGGGAGCTGTTTTTT
CASRGANTGELFF
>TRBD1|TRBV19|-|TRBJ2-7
TGTGCCAGTGCCGCCGGGACAGGGGGTTACGAGCAGTACTTC
CASAAGTGGYEQYF
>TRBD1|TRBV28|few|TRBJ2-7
TGTGCCAGCAGTCTCCAACAGGACAGGGGAAGTGCCGAGCAGTACTTC
CASSLQQDRGSAEQYF
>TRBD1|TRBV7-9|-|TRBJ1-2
TGTGCCCCCGGGACAGGGGGCGACTATGGCTACACCTTC
CAPGTGGDYGYTF
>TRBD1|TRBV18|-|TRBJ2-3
TGTGCCAGCTCACCCAGTCGACAGGGGGCGAGGACAGATACGCAGTATTTT
CASSPSRQGARTDTQYF
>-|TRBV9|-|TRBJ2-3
TGTGCCAGCAGCGTAGAGCAGGGCCGCACAGATACGCAGTATTTT
CASSVEQGRTDTQYF
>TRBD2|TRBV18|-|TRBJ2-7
TGTGCCAGCTCACCTTCCCTAGCGGGAGGGTACGAGCAGTACTTC
CASSPSLAGGYEQYF
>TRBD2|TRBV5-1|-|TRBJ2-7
TGCGCCAGCAGCTTGGGGGTAGCGGGAGGCTCATACGAGCAGTACTTC
CASSLGVAGGSYEQYF
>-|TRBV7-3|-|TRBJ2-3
TGTGCCAGCAGCTTATTGGCAGACACAGATACGCAGTATTTT
CASSLLADTDTQYF
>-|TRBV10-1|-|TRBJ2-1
TGCGCCAGCCGGGACTCTGGGTACAATGAGCAGTTCTTC
CASRDSGYNEQFF
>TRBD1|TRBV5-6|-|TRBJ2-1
TGTGCCAGCAGCTTACCAGGGGGTTCGGGCAATGAGCAGTTCTTC
CASSLPGGSGNEQFF
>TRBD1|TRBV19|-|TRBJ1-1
TGTGCCAGTAGTCGTCACGACAGGGGTACGAGTGAAGCTTTCTTT
CASSRHDRGTSEAFF
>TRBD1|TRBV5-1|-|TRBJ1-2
TGCGCCAGCAGCTATCCGACAGGGGGCGACTATGGCTACACCTTC
CASSYPTGGDYGYTF
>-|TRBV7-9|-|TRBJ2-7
TGTGCCAGCAGTCATCCCGCCATGGCCTGGGAGCAGTACTTC
CASSHPAMAWEQYF
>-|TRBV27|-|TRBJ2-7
TGTGCCAGCAGACTGACAGGACACGAGAGCTACGAGCAGTACTTC
CASRLTGHESYEQYF
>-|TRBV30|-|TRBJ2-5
TGTGCCTGGAACGGGGACGGGAGAGAGACCCAGTACTTC
CAWNGDGRETQYF
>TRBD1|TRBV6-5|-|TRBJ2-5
TGTGCCAGCAGTTACCAGGACAGGGAACAAGAGACCCAGTACTTC
CASSYQDREQETQYF
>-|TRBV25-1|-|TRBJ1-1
TGTGCCAGCAGTGAATGGGGGGGGAACACTGAAGCTTTCTTT
CASSEWGGNTEAFF
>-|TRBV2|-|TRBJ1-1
TGTGCCAGCAGGAGCCCGCGGGGGGCGAGTGAAGCTTTCTTT
CASRSPRGASEAFF
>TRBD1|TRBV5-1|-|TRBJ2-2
TGCGCCAGCAGCCCCACCCCGACAGGGGCGAACACCGGGGAGCTGTTTTTT
CASSPTPTGANTGELFF
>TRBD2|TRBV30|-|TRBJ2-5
TGTGCCTGGAGTGGTTTAGCGGGAAGCCAAGAGACCCAGTACTTC
CAWSGLAGSQETQYF
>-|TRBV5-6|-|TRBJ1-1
TGTGCCAGCAGCTTTTTTGGCGGGCTTGAAGCTTTCTTT
CASSFFGGLEAFF